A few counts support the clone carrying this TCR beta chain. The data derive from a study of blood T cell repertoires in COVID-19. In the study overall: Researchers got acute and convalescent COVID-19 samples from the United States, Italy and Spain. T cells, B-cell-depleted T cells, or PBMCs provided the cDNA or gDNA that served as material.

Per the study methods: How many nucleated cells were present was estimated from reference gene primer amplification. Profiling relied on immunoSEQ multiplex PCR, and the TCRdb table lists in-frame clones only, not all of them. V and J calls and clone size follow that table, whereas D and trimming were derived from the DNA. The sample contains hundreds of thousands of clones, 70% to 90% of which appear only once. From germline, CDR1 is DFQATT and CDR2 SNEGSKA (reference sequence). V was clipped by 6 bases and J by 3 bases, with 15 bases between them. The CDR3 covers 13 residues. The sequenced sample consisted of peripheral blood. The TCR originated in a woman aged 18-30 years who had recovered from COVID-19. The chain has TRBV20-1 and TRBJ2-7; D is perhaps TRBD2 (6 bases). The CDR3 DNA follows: TGCAGTGCCAGTCGGGACTGGGGCTACGAGCAGTACTTC. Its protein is CSASRDWGYEQYF.